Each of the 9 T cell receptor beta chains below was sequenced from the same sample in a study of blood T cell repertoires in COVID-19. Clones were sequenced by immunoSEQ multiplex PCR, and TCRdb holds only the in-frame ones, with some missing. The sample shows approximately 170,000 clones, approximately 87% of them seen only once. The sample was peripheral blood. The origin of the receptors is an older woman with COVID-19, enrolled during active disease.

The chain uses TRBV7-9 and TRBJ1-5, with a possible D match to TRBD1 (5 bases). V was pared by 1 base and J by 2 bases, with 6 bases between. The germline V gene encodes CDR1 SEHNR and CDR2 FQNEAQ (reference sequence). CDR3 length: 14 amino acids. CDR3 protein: CASSLGGGNQPQHF. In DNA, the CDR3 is TGTGCCAGCAGCTTAGGGGGGGGCAATCAGCCCCAGCATTTT.

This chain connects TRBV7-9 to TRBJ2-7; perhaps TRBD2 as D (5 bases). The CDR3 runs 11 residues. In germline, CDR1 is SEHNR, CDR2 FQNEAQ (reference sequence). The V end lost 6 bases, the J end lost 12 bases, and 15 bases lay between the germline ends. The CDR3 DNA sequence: TGTGCCAGCAGTTACAGCGGCAACCCGTACTTC. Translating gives CASSYSGNPYF.

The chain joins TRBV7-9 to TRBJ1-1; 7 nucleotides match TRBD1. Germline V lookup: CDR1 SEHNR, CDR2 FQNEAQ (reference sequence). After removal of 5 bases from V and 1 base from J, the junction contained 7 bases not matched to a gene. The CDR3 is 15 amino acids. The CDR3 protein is CASSPRQGGNTEAFF. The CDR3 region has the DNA TGTGCCAGCAGCCCCAGACAGGGAGGGAACACTGAAGCTTTCTTT.

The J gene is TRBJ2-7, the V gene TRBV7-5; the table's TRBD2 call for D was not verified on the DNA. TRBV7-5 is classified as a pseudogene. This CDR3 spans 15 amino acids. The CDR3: CARSKGLAVYYEQYF. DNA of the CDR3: TGTGCCAGAAGCAAGGGACTAGCGGTCTATTACGAGCAGTACTTC.

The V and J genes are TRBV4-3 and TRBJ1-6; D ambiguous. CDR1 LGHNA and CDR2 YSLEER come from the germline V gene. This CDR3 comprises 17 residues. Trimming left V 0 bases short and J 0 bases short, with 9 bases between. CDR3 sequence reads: CASSQEAATSYNSPLHF. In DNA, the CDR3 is TGCGCCAGCAGCCAAGAGGCAGCGACCTCCTATAATTCACCCCTCCACTTT.

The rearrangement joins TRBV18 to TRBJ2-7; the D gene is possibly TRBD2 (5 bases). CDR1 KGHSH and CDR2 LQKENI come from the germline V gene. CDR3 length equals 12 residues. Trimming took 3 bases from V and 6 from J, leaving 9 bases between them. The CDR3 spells CASSPGELEQYF. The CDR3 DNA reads TGTGCCAGCTCACCCGGGGAGCTCGAGCAGTACTTC.

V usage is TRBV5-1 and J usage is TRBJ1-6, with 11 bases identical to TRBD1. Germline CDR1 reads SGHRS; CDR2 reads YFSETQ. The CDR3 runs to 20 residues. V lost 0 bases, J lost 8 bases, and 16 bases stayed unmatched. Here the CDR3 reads CASSLVGGQGDFIIDSPLHF. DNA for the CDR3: TGCGCCAGCAGCTTGGTTGGGGGACAGGGGGACTTTATTATTGATTCACCCCTCCACTTT.

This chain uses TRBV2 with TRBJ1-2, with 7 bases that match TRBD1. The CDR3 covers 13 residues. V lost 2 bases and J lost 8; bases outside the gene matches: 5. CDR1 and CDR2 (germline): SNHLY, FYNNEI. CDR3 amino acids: CASSETGVVGYTF. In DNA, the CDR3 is TGTGCCAGCAGTGAAACAGGGGTGGTCGGCTACACCTTC.

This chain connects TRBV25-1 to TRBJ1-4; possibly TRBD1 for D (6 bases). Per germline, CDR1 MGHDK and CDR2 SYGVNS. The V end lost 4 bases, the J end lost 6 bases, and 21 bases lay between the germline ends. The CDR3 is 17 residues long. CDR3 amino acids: CASSGSLGGRGDEKLFF. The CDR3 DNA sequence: TGTGCCAGCAGTGGATCCTTGGGAGGGAGGGGGGATGAAAAACTGTTTTTT.